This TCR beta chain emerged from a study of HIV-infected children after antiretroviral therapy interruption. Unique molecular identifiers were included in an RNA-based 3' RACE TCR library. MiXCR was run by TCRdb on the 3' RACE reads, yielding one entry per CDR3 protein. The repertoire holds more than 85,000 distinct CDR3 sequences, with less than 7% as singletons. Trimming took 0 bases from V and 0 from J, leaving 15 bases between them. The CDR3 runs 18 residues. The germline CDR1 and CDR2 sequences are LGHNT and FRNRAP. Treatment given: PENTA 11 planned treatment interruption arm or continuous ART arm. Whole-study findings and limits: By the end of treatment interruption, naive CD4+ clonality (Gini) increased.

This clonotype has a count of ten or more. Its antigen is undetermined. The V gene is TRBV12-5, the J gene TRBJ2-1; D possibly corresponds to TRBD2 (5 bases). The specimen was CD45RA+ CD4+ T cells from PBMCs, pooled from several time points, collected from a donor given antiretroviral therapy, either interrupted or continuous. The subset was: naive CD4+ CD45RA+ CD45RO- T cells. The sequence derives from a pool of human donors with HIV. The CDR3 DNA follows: TGTGCTAGTGGTTTGGTACGGGGAGCAGCTAGCTCCTACAATGAGCAGTTCTTC. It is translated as CASGLVRGAASSYNEQFF.